The source of this TCR beta chain is a study of Graves' ophthalmopathy and Graves' hyperthyroidism. The study, taken as a whole, reports: Built on 13 signatures, a model told ophthalmopathy apart from stable hyperthyroidism with 85% to 90% sensitivity and roughly 81% specificity.

This clonotype was observed at least ten times. As yet, its antigen is unknown. The CDR3 loop spans 16 amino acids. CDR1 is ENHRY and CDR2 is SYGVKD in the germline V gene. V lost 2 bases and J 0 bases, leaving 13 bases between the germline ends. Investigators amplified TCR beta CDR3 regions from RNA transcripts. The first round was an RT-PCR with HTBI primers, and the second round was a multiplex PCR. TCRdb independently ran MiXCR on the multiplex PCR reads; one entry per CDR3 protein. The sample consists of 650,000 to 900,000 distinct CDR3 sequences, roughly 41% of them appearing once. The sequence came from an adult man with Graves' ophthalmopathy. The sequencing sample was made of peripheral blood. V and J are TRBV10-3 and TRBJ1-2; tentative D call: TRBD1 (6 bases). Here the CDR3 reads CAISETKTGANYGYTF. The CDR3 nucleotides are TGTGCCATCAGTGAGACGAAGACAGGAGCTAACTATGGCTACACCTTC.